Given below is one T cell receptor beta chain in context. Its target is not known. The data were produced by immunoSEQ multiplex PCR, yet TCRdb's version contains in-frame clones alone and is incomplete. The sample records 100,000 or so clones, approximately 88% being singletons. The data derive from a study of T cell responses to AZD1222 COVID-19 vaccine. Across the study: Researchers grouped second doses given at about 4 or about 12 weeks into one pool. Study-level results: CD4 TCRs covered the whole spike, strongest at regions 160-218 and 743-854. Repertoires were obtained only post-peak T cell response. Most donors were white British, females outnumbered males, and clonal diversity was possibly underestimated.

V lost 4 bases and J lost 5, with 11 bases in between. Looked up from germline, CDR1 is LNHDA and CDR2 is SQIVND (reference sequence). The CDR3 sequence is 13 residues long. This clonotype was obtained from an adult in good health. The chain is built from TRBV19 and TRBJ2-5, with a possible D match to TRBD1 (6 bases). The specimen was peripheral blood, collected on day 0 of AZD1222 vaccination. The CDR3 nucleotides are TGTGCCAGTAGTAGAAACAGGGCCGAGACCCAGTACTTC. This translates into CASSRNRAETQYF.